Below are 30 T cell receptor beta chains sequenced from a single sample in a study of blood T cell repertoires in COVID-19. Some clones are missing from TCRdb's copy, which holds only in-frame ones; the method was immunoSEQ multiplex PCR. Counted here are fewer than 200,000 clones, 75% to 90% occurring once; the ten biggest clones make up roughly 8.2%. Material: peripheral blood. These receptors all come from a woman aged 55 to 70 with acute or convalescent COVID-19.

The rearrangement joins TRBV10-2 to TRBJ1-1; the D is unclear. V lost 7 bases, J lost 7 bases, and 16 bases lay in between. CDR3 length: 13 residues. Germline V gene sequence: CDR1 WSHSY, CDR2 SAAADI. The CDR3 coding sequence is TGCGCCAGCACCGGAGCGAGCGTTCATGAAGCTTTCTTT. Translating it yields CASTGASVHEAFF.

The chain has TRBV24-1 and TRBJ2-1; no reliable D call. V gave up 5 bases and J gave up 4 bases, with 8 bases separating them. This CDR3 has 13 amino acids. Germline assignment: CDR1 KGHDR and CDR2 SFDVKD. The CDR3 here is CATSASGYNEQFF. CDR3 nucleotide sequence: TGTGCCACCAGTGCTAGTGGTTACAATGAGCAGTTCTTC.

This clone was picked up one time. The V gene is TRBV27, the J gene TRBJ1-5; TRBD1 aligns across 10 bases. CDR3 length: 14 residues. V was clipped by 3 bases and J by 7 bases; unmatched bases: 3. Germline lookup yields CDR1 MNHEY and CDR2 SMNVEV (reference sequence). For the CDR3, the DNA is TGTGCCAGCAGTTTCGGGACAGGGGAACAGCCCCAGCATTTT. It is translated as CASSFGTGEQPQHF.

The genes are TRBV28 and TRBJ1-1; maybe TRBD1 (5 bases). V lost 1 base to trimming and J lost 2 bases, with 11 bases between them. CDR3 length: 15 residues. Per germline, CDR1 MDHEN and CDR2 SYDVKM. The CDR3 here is CASSLLGGENTEAFF. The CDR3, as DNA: TGTGCCAGCAGTTTATTGGGGGGAGAAAACACTGAAGCTTTCTTT.

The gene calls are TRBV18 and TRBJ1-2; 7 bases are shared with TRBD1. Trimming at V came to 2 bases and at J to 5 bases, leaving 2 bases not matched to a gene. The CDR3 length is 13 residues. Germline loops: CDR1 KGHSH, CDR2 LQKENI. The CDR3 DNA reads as TGTGCCAGCTCACCAGGGACAGATTATGGCTACACCTTC. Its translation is CASSPGTDYGYTF.

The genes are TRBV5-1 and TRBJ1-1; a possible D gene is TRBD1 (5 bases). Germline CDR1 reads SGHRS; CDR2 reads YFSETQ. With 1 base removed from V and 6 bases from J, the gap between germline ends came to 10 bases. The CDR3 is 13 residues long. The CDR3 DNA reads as TGCGCCAGCAGCTTGTCGGGGGTTGCTGAAGCTTTCTTT. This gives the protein CASSLSGVAEAFF. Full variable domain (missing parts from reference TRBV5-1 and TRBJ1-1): KAGVTQTPRYLIKTRGQQVTLSCSPISGHRSVSWYQQTPGQGLQFLFEYFSETQRNKGNFPGRFSGRQFSNSRSEMNVSTLELGDSALYLCASSLSGVAEAFFGQGTRLTVV.

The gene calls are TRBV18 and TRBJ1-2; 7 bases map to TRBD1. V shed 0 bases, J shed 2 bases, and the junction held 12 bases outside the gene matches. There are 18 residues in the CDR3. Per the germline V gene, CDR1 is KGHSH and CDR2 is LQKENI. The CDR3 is CASSPPNRDSPSNYGYTF. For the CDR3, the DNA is TGTGCCAGCTCACCACCAAACCGGGACAGCCCATCCAACTATGGCTACACCTTC.

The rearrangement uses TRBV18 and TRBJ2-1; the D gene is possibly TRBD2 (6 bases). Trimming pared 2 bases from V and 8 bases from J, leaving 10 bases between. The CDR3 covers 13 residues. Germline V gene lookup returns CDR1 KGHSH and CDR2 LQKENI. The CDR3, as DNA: TGTGCCAGCTCACCATCGGGAGTGGATGAGCAGTTCTTC. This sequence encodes CASSPSGVDEQFF.

The DNA for the CDR3 is TGTGCCAGCTCATCGCTAGCTGGAACTAATGAAAAACTGTTTTTT. Amino acid sequence: CASSSLAGTNEKLFF. This sequence joins TRBV18 and TRBJ1-4; D gene ambiguous. The CDR3 consists of 15 residues. The V gene's germline CDR1 is KGHSH and CDR2 LQKENI. V lost 5 bases, J lost 1 base, and 11 bases lay in between.

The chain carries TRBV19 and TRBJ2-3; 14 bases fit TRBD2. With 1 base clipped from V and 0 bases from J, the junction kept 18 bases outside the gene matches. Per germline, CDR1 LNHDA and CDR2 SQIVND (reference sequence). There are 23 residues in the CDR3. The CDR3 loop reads CASSIVLISGTSGRRRSTDTQYF. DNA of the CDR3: TGTGCCAGTAGTATAGTTTTGATATCCGGGACTAGCGGGAGACGGCGTAGCACAGATACGCAGTATTTT. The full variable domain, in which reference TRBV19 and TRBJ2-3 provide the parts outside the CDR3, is DGGITQSPKYLFRKEGQNVTLSCEQNLNHDAMYWYRQDPGQGLRLIYYSQIVNDFQKGDIAEGYSVSREKKESFPLTVTSAQKNPTAFYLCASSIVLISGTSGRRRSTDTQYFGPGTRLTVL.

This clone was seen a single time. The CDR3: CASSVADRAGDGYTF. The CDR3, as DNA: TGTGCCAGCAGCGTAGCGGACAGGGCGGGGGATGGCTACACCTTC. This chain uses TRBV9 with TRBJ1-2; TRBD1 matches 8 bases. J lost 6 bases, V lost 0 bases, and 7 bases had no gene match. This CDR3 has 15 amino acids. Germline V gene data show CDR1 as SGDLS and CDR2 as YYNGEE.

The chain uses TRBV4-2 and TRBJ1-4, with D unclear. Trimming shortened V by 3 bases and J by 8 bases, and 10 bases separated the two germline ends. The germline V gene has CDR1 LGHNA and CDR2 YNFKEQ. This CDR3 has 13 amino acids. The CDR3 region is CASSQGGEEKLFF. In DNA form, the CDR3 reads TGTGCCAGCAGCCAGGGTGGGGAGGAAAAACTGTTTTTT.

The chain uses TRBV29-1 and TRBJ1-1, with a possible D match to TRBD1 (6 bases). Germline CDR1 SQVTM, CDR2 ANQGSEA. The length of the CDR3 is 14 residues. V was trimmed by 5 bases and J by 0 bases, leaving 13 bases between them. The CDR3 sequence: CSVQQRQVNTEAFF. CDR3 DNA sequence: TGCAGCGTTCAACAAAGACAGGTGAACACTGAAGCTTTCTTT.

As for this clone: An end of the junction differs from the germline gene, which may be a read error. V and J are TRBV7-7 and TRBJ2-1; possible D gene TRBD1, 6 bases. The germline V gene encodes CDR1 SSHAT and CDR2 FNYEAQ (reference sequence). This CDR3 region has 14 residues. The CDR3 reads CASSPGDPYNEQFF. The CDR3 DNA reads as TGTGCTAGCAGCCCAGGGGACCCCTACAATGAGCAGTTCTTC.

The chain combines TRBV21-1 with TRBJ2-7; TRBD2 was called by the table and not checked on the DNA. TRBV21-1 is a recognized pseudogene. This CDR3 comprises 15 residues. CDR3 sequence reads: CASSSREGAGREQYV. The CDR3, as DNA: TGTGCCAGCAGCTCCCGGGAGGGGGCCGGTCGCGAGCAGTACGTC.

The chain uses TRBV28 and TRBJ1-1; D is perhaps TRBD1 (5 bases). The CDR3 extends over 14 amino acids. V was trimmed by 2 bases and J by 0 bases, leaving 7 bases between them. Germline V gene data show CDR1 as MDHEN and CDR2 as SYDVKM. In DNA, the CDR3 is TGTGCCAGCAGTTTACGACAGATGAACACTGAAGCTTTCTTT. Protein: CASSLRQMNTEAFF.

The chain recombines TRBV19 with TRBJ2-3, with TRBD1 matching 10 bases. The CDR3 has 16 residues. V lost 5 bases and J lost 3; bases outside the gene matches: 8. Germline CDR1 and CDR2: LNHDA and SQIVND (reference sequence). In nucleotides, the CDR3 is TGTGCCAGTAGTCGCCTCGGGACAGGGGTGACAGATACGCAGTATTTT. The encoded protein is CASSRLGTGVTDTQYF.

Written as DNA, the CDR3 is TGCGCCAGCTCGACAGGGGCGGATGAAAAACTGTTTTTT. It translates to CASSTGADEKLFF. This chain uses TRBV5-1 with TRBJ1-4, with 8 bases lining up with TRBD1. The CDR3 has 13 amino acids. The J segment lost 6 bases and the V segment lost 7 bases, leaving 5 bases of the junction unmatched. Germline assignment: CDR1 SGHRS and CDR2 YFSETQ.

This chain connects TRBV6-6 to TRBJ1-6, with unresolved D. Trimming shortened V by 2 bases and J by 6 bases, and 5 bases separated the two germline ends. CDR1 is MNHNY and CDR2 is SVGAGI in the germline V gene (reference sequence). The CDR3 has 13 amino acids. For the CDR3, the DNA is TGTGCCAGCAGTTACCAACTTAATTCACCCCTCCACTTT. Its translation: CASSYQLNSPLHF.

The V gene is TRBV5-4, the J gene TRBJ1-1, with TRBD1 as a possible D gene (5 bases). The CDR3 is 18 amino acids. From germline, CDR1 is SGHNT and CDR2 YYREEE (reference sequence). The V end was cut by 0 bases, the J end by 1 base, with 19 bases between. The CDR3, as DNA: TGTGCCAGCAGCTTGGGATCCAGGGTGGAAATTCGGAACACTGAAGCTTTCTTT. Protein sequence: CASSLGSRVEIRNTEAFF.

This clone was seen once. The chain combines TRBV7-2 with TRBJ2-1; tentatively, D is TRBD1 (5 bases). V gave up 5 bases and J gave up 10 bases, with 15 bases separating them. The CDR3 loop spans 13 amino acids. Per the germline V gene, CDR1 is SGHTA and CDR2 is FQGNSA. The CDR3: CASSIRQGWEQFF. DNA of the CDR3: TGTGCCAGCAGCATTAGGCAGGGTTGGGAGCAGTTCTTC.

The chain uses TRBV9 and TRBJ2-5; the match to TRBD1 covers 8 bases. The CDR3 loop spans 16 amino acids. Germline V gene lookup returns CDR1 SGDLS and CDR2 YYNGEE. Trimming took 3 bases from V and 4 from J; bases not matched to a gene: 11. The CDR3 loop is CASSAPDREYRETQYF. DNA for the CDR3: TGTGCCAGCAGCGCACCGGACAGGGAATATCGAGAGACCCAGTACTTC.

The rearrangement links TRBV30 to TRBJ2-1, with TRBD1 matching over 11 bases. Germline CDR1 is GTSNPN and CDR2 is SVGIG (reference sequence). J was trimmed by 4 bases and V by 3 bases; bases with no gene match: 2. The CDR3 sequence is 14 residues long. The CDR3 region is CAWRGQGGYNEQFF. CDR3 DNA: TGTGCCTGGAGGGGACAGGGGGGGTACAATGAGCAGTTCTTC.

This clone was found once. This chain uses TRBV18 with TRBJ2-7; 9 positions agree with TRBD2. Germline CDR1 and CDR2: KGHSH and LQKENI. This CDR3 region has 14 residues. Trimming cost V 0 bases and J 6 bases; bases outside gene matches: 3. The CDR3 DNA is TGTGCCAGCTCACCACCGTCTAGCGGGATCGAGCAGTACGTC. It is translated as CASSPPSSGIEQYV.

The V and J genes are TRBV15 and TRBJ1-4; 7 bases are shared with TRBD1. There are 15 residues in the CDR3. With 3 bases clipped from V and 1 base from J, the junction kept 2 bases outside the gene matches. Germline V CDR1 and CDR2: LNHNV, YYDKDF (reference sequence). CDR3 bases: TGTGCCACCAGCAGGACAGGGCAAACTAATGAAAAACTGTTTTTT. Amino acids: CATSRTGQTNEKLFF.

CDR3 in amino acids: CASSPAGTGTGVEAFF. The CDR3 DNA is TGTGCCAGCTCACCGGCCGGAACCGGGACAGGGGTTGAAGCTTTCTTT. The gene calls are TRBV18 and TRBJ1-1; 10 nucleotides align to TRBD1. The J segment lost 7 bases and the V segment lost 3 bases, leaving 11 bases of the junction unmatched. The V gene's germline CDR1 is KGHSH and CDR2 LQKENI. This CDR3 has 16 residues.

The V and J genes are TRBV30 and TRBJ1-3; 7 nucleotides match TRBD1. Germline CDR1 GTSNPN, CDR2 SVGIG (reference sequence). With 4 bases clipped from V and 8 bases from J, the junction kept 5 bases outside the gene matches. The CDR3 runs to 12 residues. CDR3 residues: CAWTPGGHTIYF. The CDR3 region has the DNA TGTGCCTGGACCCCAGGGGGACACACCATATATTTT. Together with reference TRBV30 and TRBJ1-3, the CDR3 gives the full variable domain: SQTIHQWPATLVQPVGSPLSLECTVEGTSNPNLYWYRQAAGRGLQLLFYSVGIGQISSEVPQNLSASRPQDRQFILSSKKLLLSDSGFYLCAWTPGGHTIYFGEGSWLTVV.

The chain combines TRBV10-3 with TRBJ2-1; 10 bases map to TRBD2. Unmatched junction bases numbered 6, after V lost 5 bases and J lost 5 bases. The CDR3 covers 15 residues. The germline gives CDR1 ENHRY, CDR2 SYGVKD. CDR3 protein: CAISHPSGSNNEQFF. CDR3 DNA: TGTGCCATCAGTCACCCTAGCGGGAGTAACAATGAGCAGTTCTTC.

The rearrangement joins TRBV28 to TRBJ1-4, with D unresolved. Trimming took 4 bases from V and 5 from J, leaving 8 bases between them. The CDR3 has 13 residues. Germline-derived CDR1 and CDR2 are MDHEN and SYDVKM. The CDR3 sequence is CASSYTVNEKLFF. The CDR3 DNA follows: TGTGCCAGCAGTTACACAGTGAATGAAAAACTGTTTTTT.

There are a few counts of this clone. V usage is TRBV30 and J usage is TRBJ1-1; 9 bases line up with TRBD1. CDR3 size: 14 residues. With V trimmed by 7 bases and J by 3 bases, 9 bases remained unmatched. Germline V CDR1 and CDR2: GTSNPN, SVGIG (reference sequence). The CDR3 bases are TGTGCCTTAACCAGGGACAGGGCGGACACTGAAGCTTTCTTT. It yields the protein CALTRDRADTEAFF. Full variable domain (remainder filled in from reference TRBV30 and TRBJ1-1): SQTIHQWPATLVQPVGSPLSLECTVEGTSNPNLYWYRQAAGRGLQLLFYSVGIGQISSEVPQNLSASRPQDRQFILSSKKLLLSDSGFYLCALTRDRADTEAFFGQGTRLTVV.